The next 12 T cell receptor beta chains were all read from a single sample in a study of cytomegalovirus exposure and HLA in healthy donors. The study ran its PCR with 60 Vbeta and 13 Jbeta primers. Libraries were prepared by immunoSEQ multiplex PCR; TCRdb keeps only in-frame clonotypes and omits some of them. The data hold approximately 280,000 clones, with about 90% observed a single time. What was sequenced was PBMCs. The receptors come from a woman between 18 and 29 years old in good health and CMV-seronegative.

This clone showed up just once. The chain joins TRBV19 to TRBJ2-7, with D possibly matching TRBD2 (6 bases). Per the germline V gene, CDR1 is LNHDA and CDR2 is SQIVND (reference sequence). The ends were cut back, 5 bases at V and 5 bases at J, with 16 bases in the middle. The CDR3 runs 14 residues. CDR3 protein: CASSASAMSDEQYF. CDR3 bases: TGTGCCAGTAGTGCTAGCGCCATGTCGGACGAGCAGTACTTC. Drawing the rest from reference TRBV19 and TRBJ2-7, the complete variable domain is DGGITQSPKYLFRKEGQNVTLSCEQNLNHDAMYWYRQDPGQGLRLIYYSQIVNDFQKGDIAEGYSVSREKKESFPLTVTSAQKNPTAFYLCASSASAMSDEQYFGPGTRLTVT.

The genes are TRBV5-1 and TRBJ2-3, with TRBD1 as a possible D gene (5 bases). The V gene lost 2 bases and the J gene lost 1 base, with 11 bases spanning the gap. CDR3 length equals 15 residues. Germline V gene lookup returns CDR1 SGHRS and CDR2 YFSETQ. CDR3 sequence: CASSLTNRRTDTQYF. The CDR3 DNA follows: TGCGCCAGCAGCTTAACTAACAGGCGCACAGATACGCAGTATTTT.

The chain carries TRBV11-2 and TRBJ2-7; D uncertain. Trimming cost V 1 base and J 3 bases, with 7 bases left between them. Germline values: CDR1 SGHAT, CDR2 FQNNGV. The CDR3 spans 13 residues. The CDR3 loop is CASSLVFGYEQYF. CDR3 in DNA: TGTGCCAGCAGCTTAGTATTCGGCTACGAGCAGTACTTC.

The chain employs TRBV6-4 and TRBJ2-7; 7 nucleotides match TRBD1. With 8 bases clipped from V and 6 bases from J, the junction kept 19 bases outside the gene matches. Germline V gene data show CDR1 as MRHNA and CDR2 as SNTAGT. The CDR3 contains 16 residues. The CDR3 reads CASAETGTPFYGEQYF. The CDR3 bases are TGTGCCAGCGCGGAGACAGGGACACCGTTTTATGGCGAGCAGTACTTC.

The rearrangement joins TRBV27 to TRBJ1-5, with D perhaps matching TRBD1 (5 bases). V lost 1 base and J lost 6, with 7 bases in between. The germline V gene encodes CDR1 MNHEY and CDR2 SMNVEV (reference sequence). This CDR3 has 13 amino acids. The CDR3 DNA is TGTGCCAGCAGTTTATTAGGGGCTCAGCCCCAGCATTTT. Amino acids: CASSLLGAQPQHF.

This chain connects TRBV29-1 to TRBJ2-1, with 10 bases that match TRBD1. Germline lookup yields CDR1 SQVTM and CDR2 ANQGSEA. After removal of 2 bases from V and 8 bases from J, the junction contained 6 bases not matched to a gene. This CDR3 comprises 14 residues. Here the CDR3 DNA reads TGCAGCGTTGAAATGGGACAGGGGTTGGATGAGCAGTTCTTC. Its protein is CSVEMGQGLDEQFF.

The V gene is TRBV19, the J gene TRBJ2-3; 10 nucleotides line up with TRBD2. The CDR3 runs 17 residues. Trimming removed 3 bases from V and 1 base from J; junction bases left unmatched: 7. CDR1 and CDR2 (germline): LNHDA, SQIVND (reference sequence). The chain's CDR3 is CASSIRTSGRGTDTQYF. The CDR3 region has the DNA TGTGCCAGTAGTATTAGGACTAGCGGTCGGGGCACAGATACGCAGTATTTT.

This chain joins TRBV30 and TRBJ1-1; D is uncertain. This CDR3 has 13 amino acids. CDR1 is GTSNPN and CDR2 is SVGIG in the germline V gene (reference sequence). V was shortened by 2 bases and J by 4 bases, with 11 bases between the two germline ends. The CDR3 spells CAWSFEGGTEAFF. The CDR3 DNA is TGTGCCTGGAGTTTTGAGGGAGGCACTGAAGCTTTCTTT.

The rearrangement uses TRBV11-2 and TRBJ2-7; 7 bases map to TRBD1. Germline V gene lookup returns CDR1 SGHAT and CDR2 FQNNGV. J was trimmed by 3 bases and V by 3 bases; bases with no gene match: 8. This CDR3 is built from 15 residues. CDR3 amino acids: CASSLSRGPLYEQYF. As DNA, the CDR3 is TGTGCCAGCAGCTTGTCAAGGGGGCCTCTCTACGAGCAGTACTTC.

The chain is built from TRBV5-6 and TRBJ1-3; 7 positions agree with TRBD1. Germline-derived CDR1 and CDR2 are SGHDT and YYEEEE. The CDR3 is 14 amino acids. After removal of 5 bases from V and 3 bases from J, the junction contained 5 bases not matched to a gene. The CDR3 DNA reads TGTGCCAGCAGTGGCGACAGGGTTGGAAACACCATATATTTT. This gives the protein CASSGDRVGNTIYF. Drawing the rest from reference TRBV5-6 and TRBJ1-3, the complete variable domain is DAGVTQSPTHLIKTRGQQVTLRCSPKSGHDTVSWYQQALGQGPQFIFQYYEEEERQRGNFPDRFSGHQFPNYSSELNVNALLLGDSALYLCASSGDRVGNTIYFGEGSWLTVV.

The rearrangement joins TRBV5-1 to TRBJ2-1, with a possible D match to TRBD2 (6 bases). Trimming removed 4 bases at V and 4 bases at J, with 21 bases between. CDR1 SGHRS and CDR2 YFSETQ come from the germline V gene. The CDR3 totals 17 residues. The CDR3 bases are TGCGCCAGCAGCCCGGGCGTGGGACTGGCCTATTACAATGAGCAGTTCTTC. It is translated as CASSPGVGLAYYNEQFF.

The chain's CDR3 is CASSLDGRGQETQYF. Written as DNA, the CDR3 is TGTGCCAGCAGCTTAGATGGGAGGGGCCAAGAGACCCAGTACTTC. The V gene is TRBV11-2, the J gene TRBJ2-5, with 7 nucleotides matching TRBD2. CDR1 is SGHAT and CDR2 is FQNNGV in the germline V gene. This CDR3 has 15 amino acids. Trimming cost V 0 bases and J 1 base; bases outside gene matches: 2.